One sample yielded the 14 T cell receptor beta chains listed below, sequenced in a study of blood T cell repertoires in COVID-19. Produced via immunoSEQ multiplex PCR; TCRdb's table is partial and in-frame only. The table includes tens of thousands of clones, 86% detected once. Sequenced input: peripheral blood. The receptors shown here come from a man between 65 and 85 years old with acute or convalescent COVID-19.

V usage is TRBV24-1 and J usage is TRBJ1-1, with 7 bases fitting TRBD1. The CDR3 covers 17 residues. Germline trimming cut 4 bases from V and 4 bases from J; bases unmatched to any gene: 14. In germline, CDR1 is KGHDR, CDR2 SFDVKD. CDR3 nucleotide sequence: TGTGCCACCAGTGAACAGACAGGGATGAGGAGGACCACTGAAGCTTTCTTT. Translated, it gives CATSEQTGMRRTTEAFF.

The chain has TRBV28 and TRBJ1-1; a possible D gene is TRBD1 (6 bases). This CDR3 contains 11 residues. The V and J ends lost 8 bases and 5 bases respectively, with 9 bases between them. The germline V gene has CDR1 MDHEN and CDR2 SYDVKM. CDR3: CASEGGTEAFF. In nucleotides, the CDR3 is TGTGCCAGCGAAGGGGGAACTGAAGCTTTCTTT. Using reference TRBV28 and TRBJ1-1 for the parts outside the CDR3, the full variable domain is DVKVTQSSRYLVKRTGEKVFLECVQDMDHENMFWYRQDPGLGLRLIYFSYDVKMKEKGDIPEGYSVSREKKERFSLILESASTNQTSMYLCASEGGTEAFFGQGTRLTVV.

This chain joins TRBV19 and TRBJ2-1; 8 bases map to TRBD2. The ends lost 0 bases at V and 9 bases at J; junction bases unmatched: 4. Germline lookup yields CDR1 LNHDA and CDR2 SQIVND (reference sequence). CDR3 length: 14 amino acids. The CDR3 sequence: CASSIEAGESEQFF. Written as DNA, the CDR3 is TGTGCCAGTAGTATAGAAGCGGGAGAGAGTGAGCAGTTCTTC. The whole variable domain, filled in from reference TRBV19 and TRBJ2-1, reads DGGITQSPKYLFRKEGQNVTLSCEQNLNHDAMYWYRQDPGQGLRLIYYSQIVNDFQKGDIAEGYSVSREKKESFPLTVTSAQKNPTAFYLCASSIEAGESEQFFGPGTRLTVL.

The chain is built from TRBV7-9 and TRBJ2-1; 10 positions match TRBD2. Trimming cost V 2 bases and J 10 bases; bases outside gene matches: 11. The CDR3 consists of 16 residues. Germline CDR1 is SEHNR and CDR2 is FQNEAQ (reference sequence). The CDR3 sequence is CASSLNLLAGYGEQFF. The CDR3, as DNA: TGTGCCAGCAGCTTAAATTTACTAGCGGGATACGGAGAGCAGTTCTTC.

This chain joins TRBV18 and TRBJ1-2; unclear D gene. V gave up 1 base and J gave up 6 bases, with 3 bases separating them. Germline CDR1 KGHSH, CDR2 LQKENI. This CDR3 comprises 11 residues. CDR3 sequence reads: CASSPQHGYTF. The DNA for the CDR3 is TGTGCCAGCTCACCACAGCATGGCTACACCTTC. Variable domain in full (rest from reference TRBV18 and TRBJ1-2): NAGVMQNPRHLVRRRGQEARLRCSPMKGHSHVYWYRQLPEEGLKFMVYLQKENIIDESGMPKERFSAEFPKEGPSILRIQQVVRGDSAAYFCASSPQHGYTFGSGTRLTVV.

Written as DNA, the CDR3 is TGTGCCAGCAGTGAACAGGGTTACGAGCAGTACTTC. This encodes CASSEQGYEQYF. This chain connects TRBV6-1 to TRBJ2-7, with a weak D call TRBD1 (5 bases). CDR3 length: 12 amino acids. The V and J ends lost 2 bases and 4 bases respectively, with 6 bases between them. Germline lookup yields CDR1 MNHNS and CDR2 SASEGT.

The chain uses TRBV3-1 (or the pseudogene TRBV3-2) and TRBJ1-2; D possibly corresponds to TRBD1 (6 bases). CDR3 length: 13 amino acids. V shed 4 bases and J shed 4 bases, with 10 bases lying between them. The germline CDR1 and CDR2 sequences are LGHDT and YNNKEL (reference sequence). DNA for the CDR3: TGTGCCAGCAGCCGGACAGCTGCCTATGGCTACACCTTC. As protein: CASSRTAAYGYTF.

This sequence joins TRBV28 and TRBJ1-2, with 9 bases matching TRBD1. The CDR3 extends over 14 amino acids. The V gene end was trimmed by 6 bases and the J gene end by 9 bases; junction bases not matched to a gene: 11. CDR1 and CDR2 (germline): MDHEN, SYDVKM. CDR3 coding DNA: TGTGCCAGCAGCCGAGTGGGACAGGGAAGGCGCTACACCTTC. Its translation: CASSRVGQGRRYTF.

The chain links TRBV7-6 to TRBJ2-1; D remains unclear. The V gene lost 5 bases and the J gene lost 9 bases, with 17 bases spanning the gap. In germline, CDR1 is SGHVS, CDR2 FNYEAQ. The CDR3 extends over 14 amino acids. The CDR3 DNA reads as TGTGCCAGCAGCATCACGCCTGAGACTCGTGAGCAGTTCTTC. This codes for CASSITPETREQFF.

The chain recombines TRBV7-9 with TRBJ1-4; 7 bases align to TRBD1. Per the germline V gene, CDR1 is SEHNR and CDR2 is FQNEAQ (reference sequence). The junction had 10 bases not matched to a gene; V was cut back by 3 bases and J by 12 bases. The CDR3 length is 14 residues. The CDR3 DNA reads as TGTGCCAGCAGCTTGGGGACAGTAGTCGGGGAACTGTTTTTT. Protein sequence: CASSLGTVVGELFF. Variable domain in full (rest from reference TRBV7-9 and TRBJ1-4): DTGVSQNPRHKITKRGQNVTFRCDPISEHNRLYWYRQTLGQGPEFLTYFQNEAQLEKSRLLSDRFSAERPKGSFSTLEIQRTEQGDSAMYLCASSLGTVVGELFFGSGTQLSVL.

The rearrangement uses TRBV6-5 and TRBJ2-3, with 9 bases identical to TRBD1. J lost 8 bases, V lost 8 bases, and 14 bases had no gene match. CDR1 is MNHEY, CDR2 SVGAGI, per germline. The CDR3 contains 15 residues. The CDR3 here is CASYPDRGSEATQYF. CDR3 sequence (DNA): TGTGCCAGCTATCCTGACAGGGGGAGTGAAGCTACGCAGTATTTT.

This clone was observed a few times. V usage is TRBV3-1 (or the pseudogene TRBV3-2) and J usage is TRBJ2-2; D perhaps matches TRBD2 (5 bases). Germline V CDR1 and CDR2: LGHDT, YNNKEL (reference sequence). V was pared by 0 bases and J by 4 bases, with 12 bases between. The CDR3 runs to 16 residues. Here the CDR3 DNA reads TGTGCCAGCAGCCAAGAATCCCCTCGGGGCACCGGGGAGCTGTTTTTT. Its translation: CASSQESPRGTGELFF.

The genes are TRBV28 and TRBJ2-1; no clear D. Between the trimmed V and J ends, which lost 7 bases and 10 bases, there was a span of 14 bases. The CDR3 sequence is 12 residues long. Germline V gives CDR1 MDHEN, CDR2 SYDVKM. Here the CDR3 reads CASIKNGAEQFF. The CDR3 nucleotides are TGTGCCAGCATCAAGAACGGAGCCGAGCAGTTCTTC. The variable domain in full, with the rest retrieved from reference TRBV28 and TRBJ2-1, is DVKVTQSSRYLVKRTGEKVFLECVQDMDHENMFWYRQDPGLGLRLIYFSYDVKMKEKGDIPEGYSVSREKKERFSLILESASTNQTSMYLCASIKNGAEQFFGPGTRLTVL.

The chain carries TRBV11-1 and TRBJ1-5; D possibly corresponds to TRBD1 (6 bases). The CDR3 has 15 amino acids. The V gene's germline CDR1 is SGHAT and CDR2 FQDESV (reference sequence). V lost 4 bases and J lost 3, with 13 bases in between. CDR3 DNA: TGTGCCAGCAGCTCATTCCGGGACACCAATCAGCCCCAGCATTTT. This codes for CASSSFRDTNQPQHF.